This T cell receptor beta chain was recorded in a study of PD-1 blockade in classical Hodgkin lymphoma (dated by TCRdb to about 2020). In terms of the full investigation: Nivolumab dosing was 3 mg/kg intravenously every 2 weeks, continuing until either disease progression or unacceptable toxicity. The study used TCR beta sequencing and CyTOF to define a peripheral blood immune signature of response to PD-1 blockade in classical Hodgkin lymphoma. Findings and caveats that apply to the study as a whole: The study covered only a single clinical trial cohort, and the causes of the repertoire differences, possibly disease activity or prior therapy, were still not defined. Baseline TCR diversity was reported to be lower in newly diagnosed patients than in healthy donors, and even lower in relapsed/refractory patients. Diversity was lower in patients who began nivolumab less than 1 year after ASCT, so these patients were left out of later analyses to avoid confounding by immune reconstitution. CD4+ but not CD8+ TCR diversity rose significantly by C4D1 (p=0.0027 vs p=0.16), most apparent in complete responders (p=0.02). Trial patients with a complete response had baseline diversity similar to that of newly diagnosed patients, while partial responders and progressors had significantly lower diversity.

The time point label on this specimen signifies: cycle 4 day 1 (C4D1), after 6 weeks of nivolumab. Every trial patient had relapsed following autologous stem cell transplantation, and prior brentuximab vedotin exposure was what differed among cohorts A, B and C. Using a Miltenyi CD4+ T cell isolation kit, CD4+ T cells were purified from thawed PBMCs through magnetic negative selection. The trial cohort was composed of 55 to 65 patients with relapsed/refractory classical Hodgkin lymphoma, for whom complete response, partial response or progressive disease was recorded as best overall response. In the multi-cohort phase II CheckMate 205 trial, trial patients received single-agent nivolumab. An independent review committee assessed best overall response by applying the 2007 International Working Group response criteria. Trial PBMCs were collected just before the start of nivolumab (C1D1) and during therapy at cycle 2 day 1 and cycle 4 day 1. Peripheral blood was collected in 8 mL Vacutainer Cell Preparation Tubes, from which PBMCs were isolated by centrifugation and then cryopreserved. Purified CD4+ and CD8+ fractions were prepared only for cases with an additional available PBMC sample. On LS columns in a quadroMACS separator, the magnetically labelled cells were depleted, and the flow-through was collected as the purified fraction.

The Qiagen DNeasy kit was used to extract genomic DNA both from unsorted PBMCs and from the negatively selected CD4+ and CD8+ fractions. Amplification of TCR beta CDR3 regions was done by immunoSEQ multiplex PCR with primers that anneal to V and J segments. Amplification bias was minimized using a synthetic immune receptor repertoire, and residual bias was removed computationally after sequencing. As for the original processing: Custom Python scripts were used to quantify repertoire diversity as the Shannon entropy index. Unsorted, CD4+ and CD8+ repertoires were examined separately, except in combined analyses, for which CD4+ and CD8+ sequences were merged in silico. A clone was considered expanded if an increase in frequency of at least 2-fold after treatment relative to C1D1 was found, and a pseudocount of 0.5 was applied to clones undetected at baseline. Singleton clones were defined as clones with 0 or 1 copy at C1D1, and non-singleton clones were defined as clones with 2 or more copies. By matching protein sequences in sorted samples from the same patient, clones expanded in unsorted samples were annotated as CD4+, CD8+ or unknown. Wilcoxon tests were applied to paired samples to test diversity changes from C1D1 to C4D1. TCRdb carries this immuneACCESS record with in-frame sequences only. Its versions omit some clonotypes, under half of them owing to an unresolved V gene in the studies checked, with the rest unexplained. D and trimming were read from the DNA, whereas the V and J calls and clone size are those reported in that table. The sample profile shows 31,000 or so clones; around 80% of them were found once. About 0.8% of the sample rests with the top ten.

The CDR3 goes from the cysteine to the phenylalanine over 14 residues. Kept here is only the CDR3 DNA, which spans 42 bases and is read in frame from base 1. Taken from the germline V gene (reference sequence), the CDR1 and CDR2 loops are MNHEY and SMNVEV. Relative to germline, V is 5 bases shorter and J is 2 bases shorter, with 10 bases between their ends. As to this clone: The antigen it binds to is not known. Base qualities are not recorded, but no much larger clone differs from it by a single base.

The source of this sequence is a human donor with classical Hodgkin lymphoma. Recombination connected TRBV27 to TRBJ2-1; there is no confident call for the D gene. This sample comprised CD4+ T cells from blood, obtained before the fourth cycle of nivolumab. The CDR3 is CASSPLGTYNEQFF. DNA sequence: TGTGCCAGCAGTCCCCTAGGAACCTACAATGAGCAGTTCTTC.